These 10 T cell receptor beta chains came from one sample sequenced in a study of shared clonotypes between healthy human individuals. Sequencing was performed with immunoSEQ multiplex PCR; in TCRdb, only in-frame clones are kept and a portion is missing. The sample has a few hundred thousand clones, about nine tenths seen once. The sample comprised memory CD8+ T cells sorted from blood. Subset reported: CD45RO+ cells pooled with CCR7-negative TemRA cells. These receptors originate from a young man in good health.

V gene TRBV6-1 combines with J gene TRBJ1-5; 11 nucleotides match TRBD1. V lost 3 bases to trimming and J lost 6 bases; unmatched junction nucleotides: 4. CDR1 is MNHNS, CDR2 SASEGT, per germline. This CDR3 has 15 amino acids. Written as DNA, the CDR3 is TGTGCCAGCAGTGAGGACAGGGGGCTTGGTCAGCCCCAGCATTTT. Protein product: CASSEDRGLGQPQHF.

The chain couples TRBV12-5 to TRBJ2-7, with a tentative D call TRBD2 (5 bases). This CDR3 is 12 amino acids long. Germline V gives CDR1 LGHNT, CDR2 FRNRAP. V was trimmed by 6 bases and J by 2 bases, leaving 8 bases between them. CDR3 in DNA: TGTGCTAGTGGCCTCGGGACCTACGAGCAGTACTTC. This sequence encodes CASGLGTYEQYF.

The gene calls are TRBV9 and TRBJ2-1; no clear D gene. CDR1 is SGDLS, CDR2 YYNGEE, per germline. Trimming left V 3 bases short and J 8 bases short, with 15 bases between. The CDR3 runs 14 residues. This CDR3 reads CASSDIRSGDEQFF. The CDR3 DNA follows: TGTGCCAGCAGCGATATCAGGTCCGGAGATGAGCAGTTCTTC.

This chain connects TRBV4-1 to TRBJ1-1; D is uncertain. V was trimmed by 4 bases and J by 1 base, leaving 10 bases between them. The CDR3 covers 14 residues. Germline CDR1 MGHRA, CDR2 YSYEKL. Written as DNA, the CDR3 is TGCGCCAGCAGCCTAATACACCCGAACACTGAAGCTTTCTTT. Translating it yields CASSLIHPNTEAFF.

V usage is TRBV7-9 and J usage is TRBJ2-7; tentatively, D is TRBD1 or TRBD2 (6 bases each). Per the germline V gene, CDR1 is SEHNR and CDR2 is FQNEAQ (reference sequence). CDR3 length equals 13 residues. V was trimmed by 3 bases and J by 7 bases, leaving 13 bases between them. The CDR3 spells CASSFGGSGEQYF. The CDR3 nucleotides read TGTGCCAGCAGCTTCGGGGGCTCTGGGGAGCAGTACTTC.

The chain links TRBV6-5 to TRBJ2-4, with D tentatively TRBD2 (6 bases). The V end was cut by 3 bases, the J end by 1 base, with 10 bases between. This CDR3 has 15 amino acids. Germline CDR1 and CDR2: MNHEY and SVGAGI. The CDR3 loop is CASSYSGDAKNIQYF. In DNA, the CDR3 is TGTGCCAGCAGTTATTCGGGGGATGCCAAAAACATTCAGTACTTC.

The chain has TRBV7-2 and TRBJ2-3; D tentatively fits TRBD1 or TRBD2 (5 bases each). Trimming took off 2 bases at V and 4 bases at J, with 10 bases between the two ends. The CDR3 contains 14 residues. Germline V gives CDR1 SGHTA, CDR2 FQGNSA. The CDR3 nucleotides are TGTGCCAGCAGCTTATGGGGGTTCCCAGATACGCAGTATTTT. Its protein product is CASSLWGFPDTQYF.

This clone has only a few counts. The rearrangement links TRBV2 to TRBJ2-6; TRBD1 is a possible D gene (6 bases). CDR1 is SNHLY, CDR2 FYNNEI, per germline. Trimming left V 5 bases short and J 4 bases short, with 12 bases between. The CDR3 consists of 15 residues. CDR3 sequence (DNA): TGTGCCAGCAGTTTCAGGGGATCCGGGGCCAACGTCCTGACTTTC. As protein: CASSFRGSGANVLTF.

This CDR3 reads CASSWTDSETQYF. The CDR3 DNA reads TGTGCCAGCAGTTGGACAGATTCGGAGACCCAGTACTTC. V and J are TRBV6-1 and TRBJ2-5, with D possibly matching TRBD1 (6 bases). The germline V gene encodes CDR1 MNHNS and CDR2 SASEGT. The CDR3 has 13 residues. Trimming removed 5 bases at V and 5 bases at J, with 12 bases between.

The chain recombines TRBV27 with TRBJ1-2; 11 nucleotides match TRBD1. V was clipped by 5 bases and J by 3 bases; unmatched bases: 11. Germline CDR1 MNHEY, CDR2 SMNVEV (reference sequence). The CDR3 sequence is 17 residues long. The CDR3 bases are TGTGCCAGCAGTCTGGGGACAGGGGGAAGGGCCTACTATGGCTACACCTTC. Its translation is CASSLGTGGRAYYGYTF.